The rows below give T cell receptor beta chains drawn from one sample of a study of cytotoxic CD8 clonotypes in ibrutinib-treated CLL. Here immunoSEQ multiplex PCR was the method, and the copy in TCRdb shows in-frame clones only, minus some. The repertoire holds roughly 63,000 clones, with roughly 59% as singletons. The source was PBMCs, collected after 12 months of ibrutinib treatment. These receptor sequences come from a human donor with chronic lymphocytic leukemia. Each CDR3 is given with its conserved first and last residue. Each record gives: D gene, V gene, J gene, CDR3 protein. The D gene is left open where the match is weak.

d_gene: NA
v_gene: TRBV30
j_gene: TRBJ2-7
CDR3aa: CAWSTGGREQYF

d_gene: NA
v_gene: TRBV2
j_gene: TRBJ1-2
CDR3aa: CASRADYSYGYTF

d_gene: TRBD2
v_gene: TRBV5-1
j_gene: TRBJ2-3
CDR3aa: CASSLAVATDTQYF

d_gene: NA
v_gene: TRBV28
j_gene: TRBJ1-6
CDR3aa: CASNRDSYNSPLHF

d_gene: NA
v_gene: TRBV6-1
j_gene: TRBJ1-4
CDR3aa: CASSSAGPREKLFF

d_gene: TRBD1
v_gene: TRBV6-6
j_gene: TRBJ2-5
CDR3aa: CASSPSQGAGETQYF

d_gene: TRBD2
v_gene: TRBV19
j_gene: TRBJ2-2
CDR3aa: CASSIPPSGVTGELFF

d_gene: NA
v_gene: TRBV15
j_gene: TRBJ1-5
CDR3aa: CATSRRGGLENQPQHF

d_gene: TRBD1
v_gene: TRBV27
j_gene: TRBJ1-2
CDR3aa: CASSFFRTGIGGYTF

d_gene: TRBD2
v_gene: TRBV27
j_gene: TRBJ2-5
CDR3aa: CASRLSSGAEETQYF

d_gene: TRBD1
v_gene: TRBV29-1
j_gene: TRBJ1-2
CDR3aa: CSAAPGQGAFGYTF

d_gene: NA
v_gene: TRBV6-1
j_gene: TRBJ1-2
CDR3aa: CASRRTWGDGRGYTF

d_gene: NA
v_gene: TRBV6-1
j_gene: TRBJ2-2
CDR3aa: CASSELGAVTGELFF

d_gene: TRBD1
v_gene: TRBV5-1
j_gene: TRBJ2-2
CDR3aa: CASSPRTGLSTGELFF

d_gene: TRBD1
v_gene: TRBV7-9
j_gene: TRBJ2-1
CDR3aa: CASSGGGEEFF

d_gene: TRBD1
v_gene: TRBV2
j_gene: TRBJ1-3
CDR3aa: CASTAGQYSGNTIYF

d_gene: NA
v_gene: TRBV6-6
j_gene: TRBJ1-1
CDR3aa: CASSSPGGNTEAFF

d_gene: NA
v_gene: TRBV5-1
j_gene: TRBJ1-2
CDR3aa: CASSLHRGERYGYTF

d_gene: TRBD1
v_gene: TRBV6-5
j_gene: TRBJ2-1
CDR3aa: CASTRARTGVKFF

d_gene: NA
v_gene: TRBV5-1
j_gene: TRBJ2-3
CDR3aa: CASSLLGWGPTDTQYF

d_gene: NA
v_gene: TRBV7-2
j_gene: TRBJ2-2
CDR3aa: CASSLLENTGELFF

d_gene: TRBD1
v_gene: TRBV2
j_gene: TRBJ1-6
CDR3aa: CASRPRDRGHNSPLHF

d_gene: NA
v_gene: TRBV19
j_gene: TRBJ1-2
CDR3aa: CASSLRGYGYTF

d_gene: TRBD1
v_gene: TRBV20-1
j_gene: TRBJ2-7
CDR3aa: CSAGGVYEQYF

d_gene: TRBD1
v_gene: TRBV6-1
j_gene: TRBJ2-1
CDR3aa: CASGRQGSWNEQFF

d_gene: NA
v_gene: TRBV7-2
j_gene: TRBJ2-1
CDR3aa: CASSSLAQLLRDEQFF

d_gene: NA
v_gene: TRBV5-4
j_gene: TRBJ2-3
CDR3aa: CASSQDIPGTQYF

d_gene: NA
v_gene: TRBV11-3
j_gene: TRBJ2-3
CDR3aa: CASSLGSFRDTQYF

d_gene: NA
v_gene: TRBV4-1
j_gene: TRBJ1-1
CDR3aa: CASSRLGDTEAFF

d_gene: NA
v_gene: TRBV30
j_gene: TRBJ2-3
CDR3aa: CAWSRASTDTQYF

d_gene: TRBD2
v_gene: TRBV2
j_gene: TRBJ2-2
CDR3aa: CASTLAGAWLTGELFF

d_gene: NA
v_gene: TRBV10-3
j_gene: TRBJ1-5
CDR3aa: CAISDTHSNQPQHF

d_gene: NA
v_gene: TRBV7-9
j_gene: TRBJ2-1
CDR3aa: CASSSNLASYNEQFF

d_gene: NA
v_gene: TRBV5-1
j_gene: TRBJ1-1
CDR3aa: CASSGSLDTEAFF

d_gene: NA
v_gene: TRBV11-2
j_gene: TRBJ1-2
CDR3aa: CASSFETAYYGYTF

d_gene: NA
v_gene: TRBV28
j_gene: TRBJ1-1
CDR3aa: CASRYLKGEAFF

d_gene: NA
v_gene: TRBV30
j_gene: TRBJ1-1
CDR3aa: CAWRVDRPEAFF

d_gene: NA
v_gene: TRBV7-6
j_gene: TRBJ2-3
CDR3aa: CASSAYGGTGTDTQYF

d_gene: TRBD2
v_gene: TRBV30
j_gene: TRBJ2-5
CDR3aa: CASGLLETQYF

d_gene: NA
v_gene: TRBV6-5
j_gene: TRBJ2-5
CDR3aa: CASSYDSTRETQYF

d_gene: TRBD1
v_gene: TRBV18
j_gene: TRBJ1-2
CDR3aa: CASSPKGAPGYTF

d_gene: NA
v_gene: TRBV5-4
j_gene: TRBJ2-3
CDR3aa: CASSDPVGGLRTDTQYF

d_gene: TRBD1
v_gene: TRBV6-4
j_gene: TRBJ2-2
CDR3aa: CASRQGISNTGELFF

d_gene: TRBD2
v_gene: TRBV27
j_gene: TRBJ2-1
CDR3aa: CASSLSTAGDANEQFF

d_gene: NA
v_gene: TRBV21-1
j_gene: TRBJ1-1
CDR3aa: CASSCEAFF

d_gene: NA
v_gene: TRBV7-8
j_gene: TRBJ2-5
CDR3aa: CASSLGQLGLQETQYF

d_gene: NA
v_gene: TRBV6-5
j_gene: TRBJ1-6
CDR3aa: CASSYTAVNSPLHF